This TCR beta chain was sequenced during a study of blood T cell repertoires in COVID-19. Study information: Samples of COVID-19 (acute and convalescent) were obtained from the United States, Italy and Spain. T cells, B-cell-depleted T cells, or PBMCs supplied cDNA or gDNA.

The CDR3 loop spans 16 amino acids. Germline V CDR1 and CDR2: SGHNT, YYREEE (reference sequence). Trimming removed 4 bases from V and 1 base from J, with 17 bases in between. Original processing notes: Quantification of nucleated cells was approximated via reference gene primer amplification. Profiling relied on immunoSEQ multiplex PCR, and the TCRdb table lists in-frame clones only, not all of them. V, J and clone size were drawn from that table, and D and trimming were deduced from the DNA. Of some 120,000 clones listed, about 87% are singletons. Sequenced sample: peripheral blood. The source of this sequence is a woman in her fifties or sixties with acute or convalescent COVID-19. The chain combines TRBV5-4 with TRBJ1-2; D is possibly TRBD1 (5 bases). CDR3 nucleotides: TGTGCCAGCAGCCTGTGGGCAGGGAGGGGTAACTATGGCTACACCTTC. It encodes CASSLWAGRGNYGYTF.